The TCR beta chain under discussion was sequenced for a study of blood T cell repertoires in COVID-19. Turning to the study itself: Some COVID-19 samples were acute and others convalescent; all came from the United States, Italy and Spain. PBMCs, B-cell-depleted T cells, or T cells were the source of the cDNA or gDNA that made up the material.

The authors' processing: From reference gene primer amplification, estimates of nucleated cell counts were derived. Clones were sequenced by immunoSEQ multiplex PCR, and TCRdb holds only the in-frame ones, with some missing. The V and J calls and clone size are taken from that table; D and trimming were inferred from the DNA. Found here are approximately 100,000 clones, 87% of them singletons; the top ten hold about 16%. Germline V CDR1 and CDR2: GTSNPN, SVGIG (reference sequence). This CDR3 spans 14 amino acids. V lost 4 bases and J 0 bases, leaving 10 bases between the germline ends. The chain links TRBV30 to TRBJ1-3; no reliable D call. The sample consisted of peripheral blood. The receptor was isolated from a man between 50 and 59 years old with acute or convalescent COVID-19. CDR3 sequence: CAWTMRSSGNTIYF. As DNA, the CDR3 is TGTGCCTGGACCATGAGGAGCTCTGGAAACACCATATATTTT.